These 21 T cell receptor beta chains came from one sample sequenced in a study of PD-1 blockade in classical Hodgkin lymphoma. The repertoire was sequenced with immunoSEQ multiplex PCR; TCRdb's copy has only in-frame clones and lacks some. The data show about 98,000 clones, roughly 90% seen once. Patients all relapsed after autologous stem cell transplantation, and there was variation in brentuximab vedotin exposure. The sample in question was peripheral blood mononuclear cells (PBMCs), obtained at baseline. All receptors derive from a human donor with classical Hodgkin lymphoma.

CDR3 in amino acids: CASSFLAGGYNEQFF. DNA for the CDR3: TGTGCCAGCAGTTTCCTAGCGGGAGGGTACAATGAGCAGTTCTTC. The V call is TRBV28, the J call TRBJ2-1; 12 bases are a match to TRBD2. V shed 3 bases, J shed 4 bases, and the junction held 1 base outside the gene matches. This CDR3 has 15 residues. Per germline, CDR1 MDHEN and CDR2 SYDVKM. The variable domain in full, completed from reference TRBV28 and TRBJ2-1, reads DVKVTQSSRYLVKRTGEKVFLECVQDMDHENMFWYRQDPGLGLRLIYFSYDVKMKEKGDIPEGYSVSREKKERFSLILESASTNQTSMYLCASSFLAGGYNEQFFGPGTRLTVL.

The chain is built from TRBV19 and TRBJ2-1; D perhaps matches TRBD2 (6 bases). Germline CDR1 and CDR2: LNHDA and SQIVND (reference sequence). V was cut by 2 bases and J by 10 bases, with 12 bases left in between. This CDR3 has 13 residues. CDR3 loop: CASSILFGGEQFF. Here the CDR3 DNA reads TGTGCCAGTAGTATATTGTTTGGGGGGGAGCAGTTCTTC.

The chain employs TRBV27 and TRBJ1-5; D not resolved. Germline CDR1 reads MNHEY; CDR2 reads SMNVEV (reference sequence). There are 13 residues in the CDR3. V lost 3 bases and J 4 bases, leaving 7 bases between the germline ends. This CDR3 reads CASSLGNNQPQHF. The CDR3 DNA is TGTGCCAGCAGTTTGGGCAATAATCAGCCCCAGCATTTT.

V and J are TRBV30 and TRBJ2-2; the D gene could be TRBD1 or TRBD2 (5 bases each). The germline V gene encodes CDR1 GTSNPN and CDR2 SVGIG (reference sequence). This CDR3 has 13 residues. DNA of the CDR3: TGTGGGGGGATCCGCCCGTACACCGGGGAGCTGTTTTTT. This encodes CGGIRPYTGELFF.

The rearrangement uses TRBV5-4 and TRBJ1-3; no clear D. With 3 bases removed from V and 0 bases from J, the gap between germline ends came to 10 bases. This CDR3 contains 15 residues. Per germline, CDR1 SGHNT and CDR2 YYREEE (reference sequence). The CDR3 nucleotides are TGTGCCAGCAGCTCAGGACCCCCCTCTGGAAACACCATATATTTT. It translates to CASSSGPPSGNTIYF.

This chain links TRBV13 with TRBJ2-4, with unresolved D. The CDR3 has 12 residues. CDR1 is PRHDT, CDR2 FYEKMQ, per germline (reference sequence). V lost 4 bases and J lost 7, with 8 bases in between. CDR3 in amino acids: CASSSVGNIQYF. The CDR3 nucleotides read TGTGCCAGCAGCTCAGTTGGGAACATTCAGTACTTC.

For the CDR3, the DNA is TGCAGTGCTAGAGTACTCAATGAGCAGTTCTTC. Translated: CSARVLNEQFF. The gene calls are TRBV20-1 and TRBJ2-1, with D unresolved. The V end lost 1 base, the J end lost 6 bases, and 4 bases lay between the germline ends. Germline V gives CDR1 DFQATT, CDR2 SNEGSKA (reference sequence). CDR3 length equals 11 residues.

The CDR3, as DNA: TGTGCCAGCAGTTACGGGCCAAAGCCGGACACCATATATTTT. Protein: CASSYGPKPDTIYF. The V gene is TRBV6-6, the J gene TRBJ1-3; the D is unclear. V lost 2 bases to trimming and J lost 8 bases, with 13 bases between them. Germline loops: CDR1 MNHNY, CDR2 SVGAGI (reference sequence). The CDR3 has 14 amino acids.

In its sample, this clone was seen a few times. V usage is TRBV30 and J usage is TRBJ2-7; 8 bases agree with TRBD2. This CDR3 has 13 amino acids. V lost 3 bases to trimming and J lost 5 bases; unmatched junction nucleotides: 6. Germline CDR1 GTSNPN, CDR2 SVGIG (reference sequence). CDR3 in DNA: TGTGCCTGGAGCGGGAGGGGTGACAACGAGCAGTACTTC. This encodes CAWSGRGDNEQYF.

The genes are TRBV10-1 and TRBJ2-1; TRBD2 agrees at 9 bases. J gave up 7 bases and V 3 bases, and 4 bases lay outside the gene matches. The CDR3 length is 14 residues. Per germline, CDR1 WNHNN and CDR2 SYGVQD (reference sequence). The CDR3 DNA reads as TGCGCCAGCAGTGAAAGCGGGAGGACGAATGAGCAGTTCTTC. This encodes CASSESGRTNEQFF.

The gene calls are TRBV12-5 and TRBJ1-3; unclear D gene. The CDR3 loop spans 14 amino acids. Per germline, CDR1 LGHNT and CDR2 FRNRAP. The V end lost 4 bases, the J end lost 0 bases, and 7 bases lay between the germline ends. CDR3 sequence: CASGSQDSGNTIYF. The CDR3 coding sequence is TGTGCTAGTGGTTCCCAGGACTCTGGAAACACCATATATTTT.

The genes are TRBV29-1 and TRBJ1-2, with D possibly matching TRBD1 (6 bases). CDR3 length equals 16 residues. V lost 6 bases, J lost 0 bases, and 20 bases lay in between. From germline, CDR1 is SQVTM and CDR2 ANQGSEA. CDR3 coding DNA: TGCAGCGTCCAAGGGGGTAGGGGGGAACCTAACTATGGCTACACCTTC. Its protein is CSVQGGRGEPNYGYTF.

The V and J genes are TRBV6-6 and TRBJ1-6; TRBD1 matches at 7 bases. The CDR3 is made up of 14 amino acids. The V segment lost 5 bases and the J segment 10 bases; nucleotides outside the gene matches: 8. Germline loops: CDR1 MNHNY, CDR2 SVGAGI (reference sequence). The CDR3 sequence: CASSDDRVVSPLHF. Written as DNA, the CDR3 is TGTGCCAGCAGTGACGACAGGGTAGTCTCACCCCTCCACTTT.

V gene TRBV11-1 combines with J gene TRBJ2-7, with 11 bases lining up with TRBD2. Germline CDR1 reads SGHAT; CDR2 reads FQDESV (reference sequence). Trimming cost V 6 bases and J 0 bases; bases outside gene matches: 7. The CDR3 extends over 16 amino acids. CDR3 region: CASSPSSGRISYEQYF. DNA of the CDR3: TGTGCCAGCAGTCCGTCTAGCGGGAGGATCTCCTACGAGCAGTACTTC.

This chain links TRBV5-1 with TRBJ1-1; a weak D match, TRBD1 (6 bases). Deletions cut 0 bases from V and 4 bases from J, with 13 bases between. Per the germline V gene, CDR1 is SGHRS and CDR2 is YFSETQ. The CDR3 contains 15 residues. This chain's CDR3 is CASSLAGGARTEAFF. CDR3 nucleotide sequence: TGCGCCAGCAGCTTGGCCGGGGGGGCTCGCACTGAAGCTTTCTTT.

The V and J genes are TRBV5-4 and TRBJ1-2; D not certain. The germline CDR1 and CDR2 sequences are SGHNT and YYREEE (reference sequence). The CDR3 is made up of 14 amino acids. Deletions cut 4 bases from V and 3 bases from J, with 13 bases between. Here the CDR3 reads CASSPHPDDYGYTF. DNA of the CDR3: TGTGCCAGCAGCCCTCACCCCGATGACTATGGCTACACCTTC.

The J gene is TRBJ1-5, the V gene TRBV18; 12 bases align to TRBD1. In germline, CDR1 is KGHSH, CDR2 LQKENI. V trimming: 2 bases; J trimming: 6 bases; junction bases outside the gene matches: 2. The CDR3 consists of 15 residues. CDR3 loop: CASSPTGQGAQPQHF. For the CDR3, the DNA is TGTGCCAGCTCACCAACGGGACAGGGGGCTCAGCCCCAGCATTTT.

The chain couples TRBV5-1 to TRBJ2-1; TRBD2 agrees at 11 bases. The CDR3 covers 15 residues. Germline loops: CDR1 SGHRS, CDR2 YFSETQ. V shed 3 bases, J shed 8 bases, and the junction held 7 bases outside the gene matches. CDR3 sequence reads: CASSSLAGGEDEQFF. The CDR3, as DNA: TGCGCCAGCAGCTCCCTAGCGGGAGGTGAGGATGAGCAGTTCTTC.

The CDR3 protein is CASSLRAGLSYEQYF. DNA for the CDR3: TGCGCCAGCAGCTTGAGGGCGGGGCTGTCCTACGAGCAGTACTTC. The rearrangement links TRBV5-1 to TRBJ2-7, with D possibly TRBD2 on 6 matching bases. The CDR3 spans 15 residues. The germline V gene has CDR1 SGHRS and CDR2 YFSETQ. Trimming took off 1 base at V and 1 base at J, with 12 bases between the two ends. Complete variable domain (other parts from reference TRBV5-1 and TRBJ2-7): KAGVTQTPRYLIKTRGQQVTLSCSPISGHRSVSWYQQTPGQGLQFLFEYFSETQRNKGNFPGRFSGRQFSNSRSEMNVSTLELGDSALYLCASSLRAGLSYEQYFGPGTRLTVT.

Written as DNA, the CDR3 is TGTGCCACCAGCAAGGCAACCACAGATACGCAGTATTTT. It specifies CATSKATTDTQYF. The chain employs TRBV15 and TRBJ2-3, with D unclear. CDR3 length equals 13 residues. Germline values: CDR1 LNHNV, CDR2 YYDKDF (reference sequence). Trimming removed 4 bases from V and 2 bases from J, with 7 bases in between.

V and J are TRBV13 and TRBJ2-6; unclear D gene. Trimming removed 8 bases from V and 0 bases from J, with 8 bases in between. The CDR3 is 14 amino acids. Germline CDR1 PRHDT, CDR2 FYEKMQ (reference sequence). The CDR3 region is CASRSSSGANVLTF. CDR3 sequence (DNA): TGTGCCAGCCGAAGTTCCTCTGGGGCCAACGTCCTGACTTTC.